This T cell receptor beta chain is drawn from a study of cytomegalovirus exposure and HLA in healthy donors. Whole-study results and caveats: Across donors, presence/absence analyses took sequencing depth to be roughly uniform.

The germline V and J ends were trimmed by 3 bases and 11 bases, with 26 bases remaining between them. The germline gives CDR1 SGHNT, CDR2 YYREEE (reference sequence). CDR3 length equals 16 residues. Notes on this clone: Antigen unknown.

A multiplex PCR was run with 60 Vbeta primers and 13 Jbeta primers. Sequencing was performed with immunoSEQ multiplex PCR; in TCRdb, only in-frame clones are kept and a portion is missing. Altogether tens of thousands of clones are present, 79% being singletons, with the ten largest covering roughly 3%. This sequence joins TRBV5-4 and TRBJ1-2; D is perhaps TRBD1 (5 bases). This clonotype originated in a woman aged 25 to 39 in good health and CMV-seronegative. Sequencing was performed on PBMCs. CDR3 DNA: TGTGCCAGCAGCTCCCAAGGGGAGGACCTTACAGGCTTATACACCTTC. Protein: CASSSQGEDLTGLYTF.